This passage covers 17 T cell receptor beta chains from one sample sequenced in a study of T-cell memory formation after mild COVID-19. TCRdb ran MiXCR on the 5' RACE reads and lists one entry per CDR3 protein. The table records roughly 480,000 distinct CDR3 sequences, around 25% of them present only once. What was sequenced was PBMCs or a T cell subset sorted from them (not recorded which). All receptors come from an adult woman who had mild COVID-19 (a few samples of this study predate the infection). Cell type and time point are not known.

The chain has TRBV19 and TRBJ2-7, with unresolved D. The germline V gene encodes CDR1 LNHDA and CDR2 SQIVND (reference sequence). V lost 3 bases and J lost 0, with 9 bases in between. CDR3 length: 14 amino acids. The CDR3 region is CASSIATSSYEQYF. The DNA for the CDR3 is TGTGCCAGTAGTATCGCCACGAGCTCCTACGAGCAGTACTTC. Full variable domain (rest looked up from reference TRBV19 and TRBJ2-7): DGGITQSPKYLFRKEGQNVTLSCEQNLNHDAMYWYRQDPGQGLRLIYYSQIVNDFQKGDIAEGYSVSREKKESFPLTVTSAQKNPTAFYLCASSIATSSYEQYFGPGTRLTVT.

CDR3 sequence: CASSLRLVGAHEQYF. The CDR3, as DNA: TGTGCCAGCAGTTTGAGACTAGTGGGAGCTCACGAGCAGTACTTC. The chain is built from TRBV12-3 or TRBV12-4 and TRBJ2-7, with D perhaps matching TRBD2 (6 bases). Deletions cut 3 bases from V and 5 bases from J, with 17 bases between. The CDR3 is 15 amino acids.

This clonotype was found a few times. The chain couples TRBV12-3 or TRBV12-4 to TRBJ1-5; the D gene is possibly TRBD1 (5 bases). The CDR3 runs 15 residues. Trimming took 4 bases from V and 0 from J, leaving 10 bases between them. The CDR3 here is CASSWDPYSNQPQHF. CDR3 DNA sequence: TGTGCCAGCAGTTGGGACCCCTATAGCAATCAGCCCCAGCATTTT.

The gene calls are TRBV7-2 and TRBJ2-1; 8 bases align to TRBD1. Germline V gene lookup returns CDR1 SGHTA and CDR2 FQGNSA. J lost 0 bases, V lost 4 bases, and 8 bases had no gene match. The CDR3 runs 17 residues. In nucleotides, the CDR3 is TGTGCCAGCAGCTCCCAACCGGGACAGGTCTCCTACAATGAGCAGTTCTTC. Amino acid sequence: CASSSQPGQVSYNEQFF.

The chain uses TRBV20-1 and TRBJ2-7; D tentatively fits TRBD1 or TRBD2 (7 bases each). Looked up from germline, CDR1 is DFQATT and CDR2 is SNEGSKA (reference sequence). V lost 1 base and J 2 bases, leaving 12 bases between the germline ends. CDR3 length: 14 amino acids. The CDR3 sequence: CSARAGGQTYEQYF. The CDR3 coding sequence is TGCAGTGCTAGAGCGGGGGGACAGACCTACGAGCAGTACTTC.

V gene TRBV5-4 combines with J gene TRBJ2-5; no reliable D call. The CDR3 contains 13 residues. From germline, CDR1 is SGHNT and CDR2 YYREEE (reference sequence). The germline V and J ends were trimmed by 2 bases and 5 bases, with 10 bases remaining between them. CDR3 amino acids: CASSFGWAETQYF. Written as DNA, the CDR3 is TGTGCCAGCAGCTTTGGGTGGGCGGAGACCCAGTACTTC.

This clonotype was counted only a few times. The junction does not match germline at one end; this may be a read error. This rearrangement joins TRBV7-3 to TRBJ2-2, with TRBD1 identical over 7 bases. This CDR3 spans 17 amino acids. Germline loops: CDR1 SGHTA, CDR2 FQGTGA. The CDR3 sequence is CASSLTLITGATGELFF. The DNA of the CDR3 is TGTGCCAGCAGCCTAACCCTGATTACAGGGGCCACCGGGGAGCTGTTTTTT.

The chain recombines TRBV14 with TRBJ2-1; D gene ambiguous. CDR3 size: 14 residues. Trimming stripped 1 base from V and 4 bases from J, with 8 bases between. Germline V lookup: CDR1 SGHDN, CDR2 FVKESK. The CDR3 is CASSQVLVYNEQFF. In DNA, the CDR3 is TGTGCCAGCAGCCAAGTGCTAGTGTACAATGAGCAGTTCTTC.

The rearrangement joins TRBV5-6 to TRBJ1-1; D unresolved. V dropped 2 bases and J dropped 8 bases, with 7 bases sitting between them. The CDR3 spans 11 residues. Germline values: CDR1 SGHDT, CDR2 YYEEEE. DNA of the CDR3: TGTGCCAGCAGCTTCATGGGGGAAGCTTTCTTT. Translation gives CASSFMGEAFF.

This clonotype was counted a few times. The rearrangement uses TRBV20-1 and TRBJ2-5, with 11 positions matching TRBD2. Per the germline V gene, CDR1 is DFQATT and CDR2 is SNEGSKA (reference sequence). This CDR3 contains 16 residues. V gave up 6 bases and J gave up 1 base; unmatched junction bases: 10. CDR3 bases: TGCAGTGCAGAAGGTAGACTAGCGGGGTTCCAAGAGACCCAGTACTTC. This encodes CSAEGRLAGFQETQYF.

In this sample, this clonotype turned up a few times. The chain joins TRBV11-3 to TRBJ2-5; TRBD2 is a possible D gene (6 bases). CDR3 length: 13 amino acids. V was clipped by 2 bases and J by 5 bases, with 9 bases between them. Germline V gene lookup returns CDR1 SGHNT and CDR2 YENEEA. This CDR3 reads CASSLIRGETQYF. In DNA form, the CDR3 reads TGTGCCAGCAGCTTAATCCGGGGGGAGACCCAGTACTTC.

The gene calls are TRBV5-6 and TRBJ2-1; D remains ambiguous. This CDR3 contains 13 residues. The ends were cut back, 3 bases at V and 3 bases at J, with 7 bases in the middle. Germline values: CDR1 SGHDT, CDR2 YYEEEE. This CDR3 reads CASSSKIYNEQFF. The CDR3 DNA reads TGTGCCAGCAGCTCGAAGATCTACAATGAGCAGTTCTTC. Looking up the rest from reference TRBV5-6 and TRBJ2-1 gives the full variable domain: DAGVTQSPTHLIKTRGQQVTLRCSPKSGHDTVSWYQQALGQGPQFIFQYYEEEERQRGNFPDRFSGHQFPNYSSELNVNALLLGDSALYLCASSSKIYNEQFFGPGTRLTVL.

This clonotype was picked up a small number of times. V gene TRBV11-1 combines with J gene TRBJ2-2; no definite D call. This CDR3 spans 13 amino acids. Germline V gives CDR1 SGHAT, CDR2 FQDESV (reference sequence). V was cut by 4 bases and J by 8 bases, with 11 bases left in between. The CDR3 nucleotides are TGTGCCAGCAGCTACTTGCCGCAGGGGGAGCTGTTTTTT. It translates to CASSYLPQGELFF.

The V call is TRBV2, the J call TRBJ2-7; maybe TRBD2 (7 bases). Per germline, CDR1 SNHLY and CDR2 FYNNEI. The CDR3 extends over 15 amino acids. Trimming left V 3 bases short and J 2 bases short, with 14 bases between. CDR3 sequence reads: CASSEGGGATYEQYF. The CDR3 nucleotides are TGTGCCAGCAGTGAGGGTGGGGGGGCAACCTACGAGCAGTACTTC.

The chain couples TRBV5-1 to TRBJ1-1, with TRBD1 identical over 9 bases. Germline V gene sequence: CDR1 SGHRS, CDR2 YFSETQ. CDR3 length: 17 residues. J gave up 1 base and V 2 bases, and 9 bases lay outside the gene matches. The CDR3 DNA sequence: TGCGCCAGCAGCTTACTACCGGGACAGGGAGCGAACACTGAAGCTTTCTTT. Translated, it gives CASSLLPGQGANTEAFF.

The rearrangement joins TRBV12-3 or TRBV12-4 to TRBJ2-7; 15 nucleotides match TRBD2. The CDR3 has 16 amino acids. V was clipped by 5 bases and J by 5 bases; unmatched bases: 7. The CDR3 bases are TGTGCCAGCAGTAGGGGACTAGCGGGAGGAATTGACGAGCAGTACTTC. Its protein is CASSRGLAGGIDEQYF.

A few counts support this clonotype. The chain employs TRBV6-5 and TRBJ1-4; 12 bases are a match to TRBD1. This CDR3 is 16 amino acids long. Trimming removed 7 bases from V and 4 bases from J; junction bases left unmatched: 7. Looked up from germline, CDR1 is MNHEY and CDR2 is SVGAGI. The chain's CDR3 is CASTSGQGALNEKLFF. The CDR3 nucleotides are TGTGCCAGCACGTCGGGACAGGGGGCCCTTAATGAAAAACTGTTTTTT.